Each of the 26 T cell receptor beta chains below was sequenced from the same sample in a study of cytomegalovirus exposure and HLA in healthy donors. Researchers ran the PCR with 60 Vbeta and 13 Jbeta primers. Sequencing was performed with immunoSEQ multiplex PCR; in TCRdb, only in-frame clones are kept and a portion is missing. This sample has some 52,000 clones, with around 70% found just once. The sequenced sample was PBMCs. The receptors were gathered from a man younger than 30 in good health and CMV-seronegative.

The chain recombines TRBV10-2 with TRBJ2-3, with 12 bases that match TRBD1. This CDR3 is built from 19 residues. CDR1 WSHSY and CDR2 SAAADI come from the germline V gene. J lost 2 bases, V lost 6 bases, and 15 bases had no gene match. CDR3 in amino acids: CASRGGTGGVRRYTDTQYF. CDR3 nucleotide sequence: TGCGCCAGCAGGGGGGGGACAGGGGGCGTGAGACGGTACACAGATACGCAGTATTTT.

This chain connects TRBV5-1 to TRBJ1-5, with 9 bases lining up with TRBD1. The trim removed 0 bases at V and 7 bases at J, leaving 5 bases unmatched. Germline V CDR1 and CDR2: SGHRS, YFSETQ. This CDR3 contains 15 residues. The CDR3 loop reads CASSLDGTGNQPQHF. CDR3 DNA sequence: TGCGCCAGCAGCTTGGACGGGACAGGGAACCAGCCCCAGCATTTT.

The chain employs TRBV28 and TRBJ1-5; D not certain. With 9 bases removed from V and 1 base from J, the gap between germline ends came to 13 bases. CDR3 length: 14 amino acids. Germline CDR1 MDHEN, CDR2 SYDVKM. CDR3 DNA: TGTGCCAGTTACGGATTAGCCAGCAATCAGCCCCAGCATTTT. It codes for CASYGLASNQPQHF.

This clone has more than one count but fewer than ten. The rearrangement links TRBV10-3 to TRBJ1-1, with D possibly being TRBD1 (5 bases). This CDR3 contains 12 residues. V was trimmed by 10 bases and J by 0 bases, leaving 9 bases between them. Germline V CDR1 and CDR2: ENHRY, SYGVKD. CDR3: CATQGLNTEAFF. The CDR3 region has the DNA TGTGCCACCCAGGGTCTGAACACTGAAGCTTTCTTT.

This clone was detected only a few times. The chain couples TRBV15 to TRBJ2-7, with TRBD2 identical over 11 bases. The CDR3 sequence is 15 residues long. Germline CDR1 is LNHNV and CDR2 is YYDKDF (reference sequence). With V trimmed by 3 bases and J by 5 bases, 6 bases remained unmatched. The CDR3 DNA is TGTGCCACCAGCAGCGTACTAGCGGGAGTAGACGAGCAGTACTTC. Amino acids: CATSSVLAGVDEQYF.

V and J are TRBV19 and TRBJ2-2, with TRBD2 as a possible D gene (5 bases). Germline CDR1 and CDR2: LNHDA and SQIVND (reference sequence). With 5 bases removed from V and 5 bases from J, the gap between germline ends came to 9 bases. The CDR3 is 13 residues long. For the CDR3, the DNA is TGTGCCAGTAGTGCACGGGGAACCGGGGAGCTGTTTTTT. It translates to CASSARGTGELFF.

This clone was found a few times. This CDR3 reads CASSSRDSRSTSEQFF. The CDR3 DNA reads as TGTGCCAGCAGCTCCCGCGACTCACGATCGACTTCCGAGCAGTTCTTC. This rearrangement joins TRBV5-4 to TRBJ2-1; no reliable D call. The CDR3 totals 16 residues. Germline V lookup: CDR1 SGHNT, CDR2 YYREEE (reference sequence). V lost 3 bases, J lost 10 bases, and 23 bases lay in between.

This clone has a handful of counts. The chain couples TRBV5-1 to TRBJ1-1, with D perhaps matching TRBD1 (6 bases). The V and J ends lost 7 bases and 0 bases respectively, with 16 bases between them. This CDR3 is built from 15 residues. The germline V gene encodes CDR1 SGHRS and CDR2 YFSETQ. CDR3 sequence reads: CASQALGHLNTEAFF. DNA of the CDR3: TGCGCCAGCCAAGCTCTGGGACATTTGAACACTGAAGCTTTCTTT.

This chain uses TRBV6-5 with TRBJ2-1; 7 positions match TRBD2. Trimming cost V 0 bases and J 7 bases; bases outside gene matches: 6. CDR1 is MNHEY and CDR2 is SVGAGI in the germline V gene. This CDR3 is built from 15 residues. CDR3 coding DNA: TGTGCCAGCAGTTACTCGGCTGGGGGGGGGAATGAGCAGTTCTTC. It translates to CASSYSAGGGNEQFF.

The chain is built from TRBV6-5 and TRBJ1-5; TRBD1 aligns across 7 bases. Unmatched junction bases numbered 1, after V lost 4 bases and J lost 1 base. The CDR3 extends over 14 amino acids. Germline V lookup: CDR1 MNHEY, CDR2 SVGAGI. The CDR3 loop is CASSSTGSNQPQHF. CDR3 bases: TGTGCCAGCAGTTCGACAGGGAGCAATCAGCCCCAGCATTTT.

This clone has only a few counts. The rearrangement joins TRBV6-6 to TRBJ2-4; D ambiguous. The CDR3 loop spans 12 amino acids. Germline V gene data show CDR1 as MNHNY and CDR2 as SVGAGI (reference sequence). V gave up 2 bases and J gave up 8 bases, with 7 bases separating them. This chain's CDR3 is CASSYLEDIQYF. CDR3 bases: TGTGCCAGCAGTTACCTCGAGGACATTCAGTACTTC.

The rearrangement uses TRBV28 and TRBJ1-6; 8 bases line up with TRBD1. Germline V gene lookup returns CDR1 MDHEN and CDR2 SYDVKM. Unmatched junction bases numbered 12, after V lost 5 bases and J lost 0 bases. CDR3 length: 19 residues. CDR3 sequence: CASSPSDRVGSSYNSPLHF. The CDR3 bases are TGTGCCAGCAGTCCATCGGACAGGGTCGGGAGCTCCTATAATTCACCCCTCCACTTT.

The chain carries TRBV29-1 and TRBJ2-7, with 9 bases aligning to TRBD1. In germline, CDR1 is SQVTM, CDR2 ANQGSEA. The CDR3 spans 12 residues. The V gene end was trimmed by 6 bases and the J gene end by 5 bases; junction bases not matched to a gene: 5. This chain's CDR3 is CSVSQGAHEQYF. In DNA form, the CDR3 reads TGCAGCGTATCACAGGGGGCCCACGAGCAGTACTTC.

This clone came up once. V gene TRBV7-6 combines with J gene TRBJ2-1, with a weak D call TRBD1 (6 bases). Trimming cost V 5 bases and J 6 bases, with 11 bases left between them. CDR1 SGHVS and CDR2 FNYEAQ come from the germline V gene. This CDR3 has 13 amino acids. The CDR3 sequence is CASSPRTVNEQFF. The CDR3 DNA reads TGTGCCAGCAGCCCTCGGACAGTCAATGAGCAGTTCTTC.

In its sample, this clone was seen a few times. V is TRBV7-9 and J is TRBJ1-1, with TRBD1 matching over 8 bases. Germline values: CDR1 SEHNR, CDR2 FQNEAQ (reference sequence). V gave up 5 bases and J gave up 5 bases; unmatched junction bases: 10. The CDR3 is 15 amino acids. The CDR3 sequence: CASSEARGLGTEAFF. The CDR3, as DNA: TGTGCCAGCAGCGAAGCCAGGGGGCTGGGTACTGAAGCTTTCTTT.

This chain joins TRBV6-5 and TRBJ1-1; the match to TRBD1 covers 10 bases. Germline V gene lookup returns CDR1 MNHEY and CDR2 SVGAGI. The V and J ends lost 5 bases and 2 bases, in that order; junction bases with no gene match: 5. This CDR3 has 15 residues. In DNA, the CDR3 is TGTGCCAGCAGTAAAGACAGGGGGCCTAACACTGAAGCTTTCTTT. Protein sequence: CASSKDRGPNTEAFF.

This sequence joins TRBV7-6 and TRBJ2-7; a possible D gene is TRBD2 (7 bases). The CDR3 is 17 amino acids. Trimming left V 5 bases short and J 6 bases short, with 26 bases between. Germline CDR1 is SGHVS and CDR2 is FNYEAQ. The CDR3 DNA reads TGTGCCAGCAGCCAAGGGGGGGCGGGAGTATCAGGGATCGAGCAGTACTTC. Encoded protein: CASSQGGAGVSGIEQYF. Variable domain in full (rest from reference TRBV7-6 and TRBJ2-7): GAGVSQSPRYKVTKRGQDVALRCDPISGHVSLYWYRQALGQGPEFLTYFNYEAQQDKSGLPNDRFSAERPEGSISTLTIQRTEQRDSAMYRCASSQGGAGVSGIEQYFGPGTRLTVT.

The chain joins TRBV4-3 to TRBJ1-3; D uncertain. This CDR3 spans 16 amino acids. V was clipped by 0 bases and J by 0 bases, with 9 bases between them. Germline V gene lookup returns CDR1 LGHNA and CDR2 YSLEER. The CDR3 spells CASSQDLSRSGNTIYF. As DNA, the CDR3 is TGCGCCAGCAGCCAAGATTTATCGCGCTCTGGAAACACCATATATTTT.

There are a few counts of this clone. V is TRBV19 and J is TRBJ1-1; D is ambiguous. There are 12 residues in the CDR3. Trimming removed 7 bases at V and 4 bases at J, with 10 bases between. From germline, CDR1 is LNHDA and CDR2 SQIVND (reference sequence). CDR3 bases: TGTGCCAGTACGCGGGTGGGCACTGAAGCTTTCTTT. Its translation: CASTRVGTEAFF. The full variable domain, with the rest looked up from reference TRBV19 and TRBJ1-1, is DGGITQSPKYLFRKEGQNVTLSCEQNLNHDAMYWYRQDPGQGLRLIYYSQIVNDFQKGDIAEGYSVSREKKESFPLTVTSAQKNPTAFYLCASTRVGTEAFFGQGTRLTVV.

CDR3 in amino acids: CASSLRDSYGYTF. The DNA of the CDR3 is TGCGCCAGCAGCCTGAGAGACAGCTATGGCTACACCTTC. This chain joins TRBV5-1 and TRBJ1-2; TRBD1 is a possible D gene (5 bases). The CDR3 has 13 amino acids. Trimming left V 4 bases short and J 4 bases short, with 11 bases between. The germline V gene encodes CDR1 SGHRS and CDR2 YFSETQ. Together with reference TRBV5-1 and TRBJ1-2, the CDR3 gives the full variable domain: KAGVTQTPRYLIKTRGQQVTLSCSPISGHRSVSWYQQTPGQGLQFLFEYFSETQRNKGNFPGRFSGRQFSNSRSEMNVSTLELGDSALYLCASSLRDSYGYTFGSGTRLTVV.

The count of this clone is one. The chain carries TRBV10-3 and TRBJ1-4; 7 bases agree with TRBD1. There are 14 residues in the CDR3. The germline V gene encodes CDR1 ENHRY and CDR2 SYGVKD. Losses at the gene ends were 10 bases for V and 7 bases for J; bases not matched to a gene: 12. DNA for the CDR3: TGTGCCAGCCGACAGGGATCCCCTAGTGAAAAACTGTTTTTT. Translated, it gives CASRQGSPSEKLFF.

V gene TRBV5-1 combines with J gene TRBJ2-7; 8 bases are a match to TRBD2. CDR3 size: 15 residues. V was clipped by 4 bases and J by 2 bases; unmatched bases: 8. Germline CDR1 and CDR2: SGHRS and YFSETQ. CDR3 in DNA: TGCGCCAGCAGCCCGGCGGGCGGGGGGACCTACGAGCAGTACTTC. Encoded protein: CASSPAGGGTYEQYF.

The chain has TRBV10-3 and TRBJ2-3, with D unresolved. V shed 2 bases and J shed 0 bases, with 9 bases lying between them. From germline, CDR1 is ENHRY and CDR2 SYGVKD. The CDR3 has 15 residues. CDR3 region: CAISEARGSTDTQYF. The DNA of the CDR3 is TGTGCCATCAGTGAGGCAAGAGGAAGCACAGATACGCAGTATTTT.

This clone showed up just a few times. The V and J genes are TRBV5-6 and TRBJ1-5; D perhaps matches TRBD1 (6 bases). CDR1 and CDR2 (germline): SGHDT, YYEEEE. Trimming pared 5 bases from V and 2 bases from J, leaving 17 bases between. The CDR3 totals 16 residues. The CDR3 here is CASSYTKGVGNQPQHF. CDR3 sequence (DNA): TGTGCCAGCAGTTACACTAAGGGGGTTGGCAATCAGCCCCAGCATTTT.

The CDR3 loop is CSISPREREAPDTQYF. CDR3 sequence (DNA): TGCAGCATTTCCCCTCGAGAGCGGGAGGCCCCAGATACGCAGTATTTT. The chain carries TRBV29-1 and TRBJ2-3; 9 bases are shared with TRBD2. CDR1 is SQVTM and CDR2 is ANQGSEA in the germline V gene. V lost 8 bases to trimming and J lost 4 bases; unmatched junction nucleotides: 16. The CDR3 runs to 16 residues.

This chain uses TRBV5-1 with TRBJ2-1, with TRBD1 as a possible D gene (5 bases). Per germline, CDR1 SGHRS and CDR2 YFSETQ. Trimming pared 2 bases from V and 3 bases from J, leaving 6 bases between. The CDR3 sequence is 13 residues long. The CDR3 here is CASSFDSYNEQFF. CDR3 in DNA: TGCGCCAGCAGCTTCGACAGCTACAATGAGCAGTTCTTC.